This T cell receptor (beta chain) was recorded in a study of regulatory T cells in long-lasting Graves disease. Findings and limits, study-wide: Repertoires from persistent disease leaned toward TRBV28, TRBJ1-2 and TRBJ2-5. Possibly, accuracy suffered from the small sample size. Thyroid tissue was not studied; only peripheral blood was.

Described time point: persistent/refractory GD, antithyroid drugs over 5 years with positive TRAb. Researchers made the TCR library from RNA that was extracted from PBMCs. Around 8.2 milliliters of peripheral blood were drawn into EDTA tubes. Germline CDR1 SGHKS, CDR2 YYEKEE (reference sequence). Trimming left V 7 bases short and J 2 bases short, with 18 bases between. The CDR3 loop spans 15 amino acids. The authors built TCR beta libraries using iRepertoire HTBI primers and Arm-PCR of CDR3 regions. From the multiplex PCR reads, TCRdb called clonotypes with MiXCR, one entry per CDR3 protein. In the table there are a few hundred thousand distinct CDR3 sequences, approximately 23% of which are singletons. On this clonotype: Its antigen is unknown. A far larger clone differs by one base, so this is likely a read error.

V and J are TRBV5-5 and TRBJ2-5; either TRBD1 or TRBD2 may supply D (5 bases each). The sample was peripheral blood mononuclear cells (PBMCs), taken when the disease was refractory, from a patient treated with antithyroid drugs. The TCR was taken from a female donor with Graves disease. CDR3 amino acids: CASGSFRGRQETQYF. CDR3 DNA: TGTGCCAGCGGCTCGTTCCGGGGCCGACAAGAGACCCAGTACTTC.